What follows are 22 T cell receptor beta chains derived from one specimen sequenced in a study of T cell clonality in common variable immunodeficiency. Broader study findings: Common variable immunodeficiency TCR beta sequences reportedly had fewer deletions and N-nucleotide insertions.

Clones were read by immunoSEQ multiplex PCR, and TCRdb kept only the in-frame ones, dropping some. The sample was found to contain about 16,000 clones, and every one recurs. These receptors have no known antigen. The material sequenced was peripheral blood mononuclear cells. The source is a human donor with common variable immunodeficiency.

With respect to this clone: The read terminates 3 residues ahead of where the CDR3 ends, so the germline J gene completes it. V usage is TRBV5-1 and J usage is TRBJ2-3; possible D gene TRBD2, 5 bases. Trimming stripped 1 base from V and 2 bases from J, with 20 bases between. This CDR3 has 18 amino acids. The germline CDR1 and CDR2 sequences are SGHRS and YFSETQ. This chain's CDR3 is CASSLQTFGEGFTDTQYF. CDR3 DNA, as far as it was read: TGCGCCAGCAGCTTGCAGACGTTTGGTGAGGGTTTCACAGATACG. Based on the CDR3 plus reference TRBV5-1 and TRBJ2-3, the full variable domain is KAGVTQTPRYLIKTRGQQVTLSCSPISGHRSVSWYQQTPGQGLQFLFEYFSETQRNKGNFPGRFSGRQFSNSRSEMNVSTLELGDSALYLCASSLQTFGEGFTDTQYFGPGTRLTVL.

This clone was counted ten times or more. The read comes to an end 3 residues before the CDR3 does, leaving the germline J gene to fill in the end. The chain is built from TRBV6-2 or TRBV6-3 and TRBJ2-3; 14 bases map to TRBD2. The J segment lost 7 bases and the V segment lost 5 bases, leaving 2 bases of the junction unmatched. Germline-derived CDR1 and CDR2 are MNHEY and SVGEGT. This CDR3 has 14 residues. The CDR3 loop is CASSRLAGGNTQYF. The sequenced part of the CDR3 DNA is TGTGCCAGCAGTCGACTAGCGGGAGGGAATACG.

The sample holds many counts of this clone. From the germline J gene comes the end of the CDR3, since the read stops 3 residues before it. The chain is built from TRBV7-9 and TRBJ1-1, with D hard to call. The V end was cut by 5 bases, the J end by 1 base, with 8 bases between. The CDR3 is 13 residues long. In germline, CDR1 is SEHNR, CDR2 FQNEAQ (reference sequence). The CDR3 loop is CASSLRENTEAFF. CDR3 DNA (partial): TGTGCCAGCAGCCTAAGAGAGAACACTGAA.

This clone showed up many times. The CDR3 sequence: CSVGVGQETQYF. CDR3 bases read: TGCAGCGTTGGGGTAGGGCAAGAGACC. V usage is TRBV29-1 and J usage is TRBJ2-5; D gene unclear. The CDR3 end lies 3 residues beyond the end of the read and is filled in from the germline J gene. The CDR3 has 12 residues. CDR1 and CDR2 (germline): SQVTM, ANQGSEA. V dropped 4 bases and J dropped 2 bases, with 8 bases sitting between them. The entire variable domain, with the rest obtained from reference TRBV29-1 and TRBJ2-5, is as follows: SAVISQKPSRDICQRGTSLTIQCQVDSQVTMMFWYRQQPGQSLTLIATANQGSEATYESGFVIDKFPISRPNLTFSTLTVSNMSPEDSSIYLCSVGVGQETQYFGPGTRLLVL.

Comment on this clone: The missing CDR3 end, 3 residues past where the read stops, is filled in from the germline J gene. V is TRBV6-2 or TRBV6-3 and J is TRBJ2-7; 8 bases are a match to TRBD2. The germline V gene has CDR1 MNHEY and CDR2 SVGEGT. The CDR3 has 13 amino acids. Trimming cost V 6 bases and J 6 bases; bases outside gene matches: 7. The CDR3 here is CASRGTRWSEQYF. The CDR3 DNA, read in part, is TGTGCCAGCAGAGGGACTAGGTGGAGCGAG.

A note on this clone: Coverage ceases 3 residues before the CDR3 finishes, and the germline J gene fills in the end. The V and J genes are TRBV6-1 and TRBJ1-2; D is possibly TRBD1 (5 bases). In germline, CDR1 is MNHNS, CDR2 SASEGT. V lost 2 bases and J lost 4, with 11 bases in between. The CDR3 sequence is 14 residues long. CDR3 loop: CASSETARAYGYTF. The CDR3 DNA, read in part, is TGTGCCAGCAGTGAAACCGCCAGGGCCTATGGC.

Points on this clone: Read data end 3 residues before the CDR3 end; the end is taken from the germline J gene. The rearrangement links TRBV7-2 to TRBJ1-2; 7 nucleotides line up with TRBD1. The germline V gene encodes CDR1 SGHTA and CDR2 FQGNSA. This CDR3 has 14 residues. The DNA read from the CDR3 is TGTGCCAGCAGCTGGAGACAGGGTTTAAGGGGC. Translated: CASSWRQGLRG. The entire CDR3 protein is CASSWRQGLRGYTF. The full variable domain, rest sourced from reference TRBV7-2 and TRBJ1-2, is GAGVSQSPSNKVTEKGKDVELRCDPISGHTALYWYRQSLGQGLEFLIYFQGNSAPDKSGLPSDRFSAERTGGSVSTLTIQRTQQEDSAVYLCASSWRQGLRGYTFGSGTRLTVV.

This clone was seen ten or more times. CDR3 protein: CASSPDRALPEAFF. The CDR3 bases that were read are TGTGCCAGCTCACCGGACAGGGCCCTCCCTGAA. This chain joins TRBV18 and TRBJ1-1, with 8 bases identical to TRBD1. The read stops 3 residues short of the end of the CDR3; the missing end is completed from the germline J gene. Trimming removed 3 bases from V and 6 bases from J; junction bases left unmatched: 6. CDR1 and CDR2 (germline): KGHSH, LQKENI. This CDR3 spans 14 amino acids.

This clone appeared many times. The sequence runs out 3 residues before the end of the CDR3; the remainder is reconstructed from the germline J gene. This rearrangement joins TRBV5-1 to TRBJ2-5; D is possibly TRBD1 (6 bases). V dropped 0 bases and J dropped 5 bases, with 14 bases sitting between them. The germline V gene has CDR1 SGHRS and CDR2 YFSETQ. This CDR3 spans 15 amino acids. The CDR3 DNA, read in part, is TGCGCCAGCAGCTTGGGACAGGCCTCCGGGGAGACC. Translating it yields CASSLGQASGET. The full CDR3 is CASSLGQASGETQYF. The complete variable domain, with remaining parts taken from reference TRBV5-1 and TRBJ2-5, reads KAGVTQTPRYLIKTRGQQVTLSCSPISGHRSVSWYQQTPGQGLQFLFEYFSETQRNKGNFPGRFSGRQFSNSRSEMNVSTLELGDSALYLCASSLGQASGETQYFGPGTRLLVL.

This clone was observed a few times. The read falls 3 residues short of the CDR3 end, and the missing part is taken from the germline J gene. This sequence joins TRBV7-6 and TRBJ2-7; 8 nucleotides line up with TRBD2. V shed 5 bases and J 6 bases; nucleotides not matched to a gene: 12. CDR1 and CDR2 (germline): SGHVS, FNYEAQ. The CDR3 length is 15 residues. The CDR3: CASSPIKSGSAEQYF. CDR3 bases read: TGTGCCAGCAGCCCGATTAAGAGCGGGAGTGCCGAG.

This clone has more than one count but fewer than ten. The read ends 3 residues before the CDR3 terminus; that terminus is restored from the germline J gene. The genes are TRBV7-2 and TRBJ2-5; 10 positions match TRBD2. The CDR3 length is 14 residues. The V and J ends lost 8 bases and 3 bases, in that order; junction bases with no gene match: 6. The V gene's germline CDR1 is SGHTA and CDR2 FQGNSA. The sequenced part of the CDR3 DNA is TGTGCCAGCTCCCCCGGACTAGCGGAAGAGACC. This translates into CASSPGLAEET. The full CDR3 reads CASSPGLAEETQYF.

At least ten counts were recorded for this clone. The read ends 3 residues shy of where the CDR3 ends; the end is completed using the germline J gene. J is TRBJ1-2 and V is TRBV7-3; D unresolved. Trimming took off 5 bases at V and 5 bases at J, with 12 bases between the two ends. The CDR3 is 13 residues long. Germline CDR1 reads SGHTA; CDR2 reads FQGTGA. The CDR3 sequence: CASSPLRGYGYTF. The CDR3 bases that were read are TGTGCCAGCAGCCCACTAAGAGGATATGGC.

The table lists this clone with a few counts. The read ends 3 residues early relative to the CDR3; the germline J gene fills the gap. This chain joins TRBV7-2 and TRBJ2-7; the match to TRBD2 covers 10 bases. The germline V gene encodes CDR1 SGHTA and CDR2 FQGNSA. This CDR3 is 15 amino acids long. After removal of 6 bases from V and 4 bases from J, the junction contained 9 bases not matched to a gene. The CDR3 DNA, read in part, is TGTGCCAGCAGGCGACGTCAGCGGGAGGGGTACGAG. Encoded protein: CASRRRQREGYE. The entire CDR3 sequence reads CASRRRQREGYEQYF.

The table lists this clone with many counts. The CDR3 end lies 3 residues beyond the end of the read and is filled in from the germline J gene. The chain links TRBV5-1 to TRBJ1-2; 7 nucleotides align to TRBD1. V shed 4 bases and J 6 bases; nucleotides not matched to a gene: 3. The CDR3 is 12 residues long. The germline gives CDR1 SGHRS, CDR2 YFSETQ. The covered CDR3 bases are TGCGCCAGCAGCGCAGGGGGACATGGC. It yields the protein CASSAGGHG. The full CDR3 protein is CASSAGGHGYTF.

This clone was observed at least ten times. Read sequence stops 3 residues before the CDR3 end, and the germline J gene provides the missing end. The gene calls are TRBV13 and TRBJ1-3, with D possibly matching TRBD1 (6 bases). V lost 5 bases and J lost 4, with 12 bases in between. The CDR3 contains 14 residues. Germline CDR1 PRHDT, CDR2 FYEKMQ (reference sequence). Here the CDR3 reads CASSGTGTGNTIYF. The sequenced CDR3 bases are TGTGCCAGCAGCGGTACAGGGACCGGAAACACC.

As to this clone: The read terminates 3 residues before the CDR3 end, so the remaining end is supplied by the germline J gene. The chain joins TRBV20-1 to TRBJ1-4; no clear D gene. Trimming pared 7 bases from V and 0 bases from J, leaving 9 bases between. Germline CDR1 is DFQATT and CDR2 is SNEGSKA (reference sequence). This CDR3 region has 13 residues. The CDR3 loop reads CSVSLSTNEKLFF. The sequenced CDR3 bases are TGCAGTGTCTCACTCTCAACTAATGAAAAA.

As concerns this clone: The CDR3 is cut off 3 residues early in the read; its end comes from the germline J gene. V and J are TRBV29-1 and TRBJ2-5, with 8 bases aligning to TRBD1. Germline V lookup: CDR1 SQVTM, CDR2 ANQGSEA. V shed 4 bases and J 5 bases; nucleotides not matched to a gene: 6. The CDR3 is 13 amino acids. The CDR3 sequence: CSVAQGAGETQYF. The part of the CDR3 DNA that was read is TGCAGCGTTGCCCAGGGGGCTGGGGAGACC.

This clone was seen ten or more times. The CDR3 sequence is CASSLQGDTQYF. The DNA read from the CDR3 is TGTGCCAGCAGCTTACAGGGAGATACG. This sequence joins TRBV7-2 and TRBJ2-3, with D maybe TRBD1 (5 bases). The read comes to an end 3 residues before the CDR3 does, leaving the germline J gene to fill in the end. Germline V gene lookup returns CDR1 SGHTA and CDR2 FQGNSA. This CDR3 is 12 amino acids long. Trimming removed 2 bases from V and 5 bases from J, with 5 bases in between.

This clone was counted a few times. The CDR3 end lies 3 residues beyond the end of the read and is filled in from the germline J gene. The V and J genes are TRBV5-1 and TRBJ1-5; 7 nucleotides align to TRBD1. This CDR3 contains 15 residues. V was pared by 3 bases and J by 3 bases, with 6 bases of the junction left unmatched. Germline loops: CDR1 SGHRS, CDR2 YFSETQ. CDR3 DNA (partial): TGCGCCAGCAGCTCCGGGACAGACTACAATCAGCCC. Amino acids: CASSSGTDYNQP. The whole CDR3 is CASSSGTDYNQPQHF.

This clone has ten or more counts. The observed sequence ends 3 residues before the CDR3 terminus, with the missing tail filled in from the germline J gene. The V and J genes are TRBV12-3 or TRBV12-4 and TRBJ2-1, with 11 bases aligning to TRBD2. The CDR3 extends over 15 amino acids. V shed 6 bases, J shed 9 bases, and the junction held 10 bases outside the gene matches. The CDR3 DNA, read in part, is TGTGCCAGCAGGGAAACTAGCGGGGGTTATAGTGAG. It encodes CASRETSGGYSE. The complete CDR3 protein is CASRETSGGYSEQFF.

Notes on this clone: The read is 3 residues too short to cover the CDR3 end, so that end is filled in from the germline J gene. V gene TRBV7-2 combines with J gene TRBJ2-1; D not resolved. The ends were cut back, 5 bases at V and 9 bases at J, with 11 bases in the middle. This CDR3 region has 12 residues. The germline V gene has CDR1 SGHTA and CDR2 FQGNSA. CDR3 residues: CASSAPEPEQFF. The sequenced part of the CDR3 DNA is TGTGCCAGCAGCGCTCCAGAACCTGAG. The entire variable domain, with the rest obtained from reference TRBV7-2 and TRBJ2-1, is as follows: GAGVSQSPSNKVTEKGKDVELRCDPISGHTALYWYRQSLGQGLEFLIYFQGNSAPDKSGLPSDRFSAERTGGSVSTLTIQRTQQEDSAVYLCASSAPEPEQFFGPGTRLTVL.

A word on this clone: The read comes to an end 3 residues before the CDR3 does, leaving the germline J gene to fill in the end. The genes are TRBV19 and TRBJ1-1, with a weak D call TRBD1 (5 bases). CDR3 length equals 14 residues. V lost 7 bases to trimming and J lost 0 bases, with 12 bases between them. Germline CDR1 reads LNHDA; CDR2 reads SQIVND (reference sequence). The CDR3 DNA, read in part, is TGTGCCAGTAAGGCCCTAGGGGTGAACACTGAA. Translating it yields CASKALGVNTE. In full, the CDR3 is CASKALGVNTEAFF.